This note documents a single T cell receptor (beta chain) sequence. This clonotype was seen ten or more times. The clone's antigen remains unknown. No per-base quality is available; no much larger clone lies one base away. The sample belongs to a study of CD8 T cells in ankylosing spondylitis (dated by TCRdb to the late 2010s). Concerning the study at large: The study profiled T cell receptor beta repertoires in healthy donors and ankylosing spondylitis patients to find disease-linked TCR variants. The full study cohort comprised around 25 ankylosing spondylitis patients and some 110 healthy donors. Peripheral blood samples were taken, and synovial fluid was additionally collected from ankylosing spondylitis patients.

The full study reports these points: The disease-linked clones were reported to be significantly enriched in matched synovial fluid samples from ankylosing spondylitis patients. In peripheral blood, the disease-linked clones were found at relatively low frequencies and had a CD8+ phenotype. A TCR beta motif of fewer than 10 highly homologous amino acid variants appeared characteristic of blood from ankylosing spondylitis patients. Some motif variants had previously been reported in the synovial fluid and blood of reactive arthritis patients, which suggests shared mechanisms of disease initiation.

Trimming costs V 3 bases and J 7 bases, and their ends lie 20 bases apart. Based on the germline V gene, the CDR1 and CDR2 sequences are SGHDT and YYEEEE. From cysteine to phenylalanine, the CDR3 is 17 amino acids long. Of the read, only the CDR3 DNA is kept; its 51 bases are in frame from base 1. Instrument on record: Illumina HiSeq 2500. TCR beta libraries were prepared by quantitative 5'-RACE with molecular barcodes. The authors processed their data as follows. To identify disease-linked TCR variants, a new computational method was used, one built on a probabilistic model of VDJ rearrangement. In-frame beta chains were kept once TCRdb had trimmed the public reads at Q25 with fastp and called clones with MiXCR. Rows with one shared CDR3 protein collapse into an entry with the most common genes and DNA. TCRdb's processing, not the authors', yielded these V and J calls. The table for this sample lists roughly 220,000 distinct CDR3 sequences; roughly 10% of them were counted only once. 21% of the sample belongs to the ten largest clones.

The receptor comes from a male donor with ankylosing spondylitis or in good health (not recorded which). The chain couples TRBV5-6 to TRBJ1-6; TRBD1 could be the D gene, as 5 bases match. Material: blood, either unsorted or a sorted T cell fraction (not recorded which). The DNA reads TGTGCCAGCAGCTCCTACAGGCGAGGCCCCTTCAATTCACCCCTCCACTTT. Translation gives CASSSYRRGPFNSPLHF. With the rest looked up from the reference TRBV5-6 and TRBJ1-6 genes rather than sequenced, the full variable domain is DAGVTQSPTHLIKTRGQQVTLRCSPKSGHDTVSWYQQALGQGPQFIFQYYEEEERQRGNFPDRFSGHQFPNYSSELNVNALLLGDSALYLCASSSYRRGPFNSPLHFGNGTRLTVT.